This T cell receptor (beta chain) originates from a study of early stage breast cancer tumors. Looking at the study overall: Of some 17 invasive breast tumors, twelve were hormone receptor-positive, HER2-negative. Average read coverage per sample was 7.5 to 10-fold.

Notes on this clone: Its antigen is currently unknown.

General observations from the study: In most of the 16 patients, blood comparison separated tumor from normal breast. Most shared enriched TCRB sequences were commonly generated ones.

TCRdb's table, derived via immunoSEQ multiplex PCR, lists solely in-frame clones and lacks some. The profile shows over 45,000 clones, approximately 80% of them singletons. The germline V gene encodes CDR1 SGHRS and CDR2 YFSETQ. CDR3 size: 13 residues. V was cut by 1 base and J by 5 bases, with 9 bases left in between. This rearrangement joins TRBV5-1 to TRBJ1-2; possibly TRBD1 for D (6 bases). This sequence originates from a person aged 45-60 years with breast cancer. The sample was blood. The CDR3 here is CASSLLQGYGYTF. In DNA, the CDR3 is TGCGCCAGCAGCTTGCTACAGGGTTATGGCTACACCTTC. The whole variable domain, remainder taken from reference TRBV5-1 and TRBJ1-2, is KAGVTQTPRYLIKTRGQQVTLSCSPISGHRSVSWYQQTPGQGLQFLFEYFSETQRNKGNFPGRFSGRQFSNSRSEMNVSTLELGDSALYLCASSLLQGYGYTFGSGTRLTVV.